This T cell receptor beta chain was obtained from a study of CD8 T cells in Susac syndrome. Reverse transcription of roughly 0.5 to 1 ug RNA was carried out with random hexamers. An immunoSEQ multiplex PCR amplified TCR beta CDR3 over 54 Vbeta and 13 Jbeta. One entry per CDR3 protein, called by TCRdb with MiXCR from the immunoSEQ multiplex PCR reads. Found here are 200,000 to 250,000 distinct CDR3 sequences, more than 85% of them singletons; the top ten hold about 0.12%. Germline assignment: CDR1 SEHNR and CDR2 FQNEAQ (reference sequence). Trimming removed 3 bases at V and 8 bases at J, with 10 bases between. This CDR3 has 13 residues. Sequencing of TCR beta was performed on blood CD8+ T cells and on blood CD4+ T cells. The multiple sclerosis controls consisted of treatment-naive patients with relapsing-remitting disease, either stable or active. Negative isolation yielded CD4+ and CD8+ T cells, and FACS enriched TEMRA cells.

The receptor was derived from a human donor with multiple sclerosis. Sequencing was performed on CD8+ T cells from PBMCs. The V call is TRBV7-9, the J call TRBJ1-4; D call uncertain. This chain's CDR3 is CASSFPRGEKLFF. The CDR3 DNA sequence: TGTGCCAGCAGCTTCCCGAGAGGGGAAAAACTGTTTTTT.